This T cell receptor beta chain stems from a study of CD8 T cells in ankylosing spondylitis (dated by TCRdb to 2015 to 2018). Concerning the study at large: To find TCR variants linked to disease, the study profiled T cell receptor beta repertoires in ankylosing spondylitis patients and healthy donors. The full study cohort comprised about 25 ankylosing spondylitis patients and around 100 healthy donors. Peripheral blood was sampled, and synovial fluid was additionally collected from ankylosing spondylitis patients.

This clonotype was seen only a few times. The target of this receptor is not known. No base quality information exists; no much larger clone differs at one position. The run used an Illumina HiSeq 2500. Quantitative 5'-RACE with molecular barcodes was used to prepare TCR beta libraries. As for the original processing: To identify disease-linked TCR variants, a new computational method was used, one built on a probabilistic model of VDJ rearrangement. Using fastp trimming at Q25 and MiXCR clonotype assembly, TCRdb reanalyzed the public sequencing data and kept in-frame beta chains. Each entry merges the rows of one CDR3 protein and shows their most common DNA and genes. Here the V and J calls rest on TCRdb's processing, not on the authors' analysis. The sample yields approximately 540,000 distinct CDR3 sequences; over 9.5% were counted once. The ten largest account for 6.8% of the sample. Points the paper makes about the study in general: A TCR beta motif of several highly homologous amino acid variants appeared characteristic of blood from ankylosing spondylitis patients. According to the report, matched synovial fluid samples from ankylosing spondylitis patients were significantly enriched for the disease-linked clones. In peripheral blood, the disease-linked clones were found at relatively low frequencies and had a CD8+ phenotype. Some motif variants were previously reported in synovial fluid and blood of reactive arthritis patients, suggesting common disease-initiation mechanisms.

The sequence came from a male donor with ankylosing spondylitis. The specimen was blood, either unsorted or a sorted T cell fraction (not recorded which).

The nucleotide sequence is TGTGCCAGCACCTTGACAGGGGATGTGAACACTGAAGCTTTCTTT. Translated, it reads CASTLTGDVNTEAFF. The chain is encoded by TRBV12-3 or TRBV12-4 joined to TRBJ1-1; 8 bases in between match TRBD1. V lost 7 bases and J lost 0 bases, and the count of bases not matched to a germline gene is 7. Inclusive of the bounding cysteine and phenylalanine, the CDR3 is 15 residues long. Only CDR3 DNA remains: 45 bases, in frame from the first base.